The source of this TCR beta chain is a study of T cell changes during pregnancy in multiple sclerosis. Assay used: immunoSEQ multiplex PCR; TCRdb lists only in-frame clones, some missing. Of tens of thousands of clones listed, roughly 92% are singletons. The V end was cut by 3 bases, the J end by 7 bases, with 13 bases between. The CDR3 contains 14 residues. Germline V gene sequence: CDR1 SEHNR, CDR2 FQNEAQ (reference sequence). V and J are TRBV7-9 and TRBJ2-1, with D tentatively TRBD2 (5 bases). The sequence was obtained from a female donor with multiple sclerosis, enrolled in a pregnancy study. This specimen consisted of CD4+ T cells from peripheral blood mononuclear cells, obtained in the third trimester of pregnancy. The CDR3 coding sequence is TGTGCCAGCAGCTTTCTTATCACGGGGAATGAGCAGTTCTTC. Its translation: CASSFLITGNEQFF.